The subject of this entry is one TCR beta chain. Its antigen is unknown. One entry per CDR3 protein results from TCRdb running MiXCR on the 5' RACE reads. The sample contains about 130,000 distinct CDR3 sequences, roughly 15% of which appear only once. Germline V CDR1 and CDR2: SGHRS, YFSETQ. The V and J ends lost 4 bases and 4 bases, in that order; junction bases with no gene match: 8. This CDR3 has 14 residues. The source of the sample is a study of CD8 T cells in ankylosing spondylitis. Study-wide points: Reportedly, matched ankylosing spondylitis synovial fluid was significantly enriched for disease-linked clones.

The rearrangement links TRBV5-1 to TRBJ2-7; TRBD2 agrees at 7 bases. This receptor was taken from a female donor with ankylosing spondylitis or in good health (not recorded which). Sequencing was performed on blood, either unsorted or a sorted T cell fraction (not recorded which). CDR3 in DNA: TGCGCCAGCAGCAAGGGCCCAGCGGGATACGAGCAGTACTTC. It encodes CASSKGPAGYEQYF.